The rows below give T cell receptor beta chains drawn from one sample of a study of blood T cell repertoires in COVID-19. Some clones are missing from TCRdb's copy, which holds only in-frame ones; the method was immunoSEQ multiplex PCR. The sample lists tens of thousands of clones; around 83% were seen once. The sample consisted of peripheral blood. Receptor source: a man between 50 and 59 years old with active COVID-19. Both conserved end residues are part of each CDR3. The D gene is left open where the match is weak. Part of the rows lack a size; the others show once, few, many or a class for expanded clones.

j_call: TRBJ1-6
d_call: TRBD1
cdr3_length: 14
clone_size: .
v_call: TRBV7-3
cdr3_nt: TGTGCCAGCAGCTTAGGACAGGGCAGGTCACCCCTCCACTTT
cdr3_aa: CASSLGQGRSPLHF

j_call: TRBJ2-3
d_call: .
cdr3_length: 18
clone_size: .
v_call: TRBV3-1/TRBV3-2
cdr3_nt: TGTGCCAGCAGCCAAGTGTTTGGTTTGGACAGCTACACAGATACGCAGTATTTT
cdr3_aa: CASSQVFGLDSYTDTQYF

j_call: TRBJ2-5
d_call: TRBD1
cdr3_length: 13
clone_size: .
v_call: TRBV2
cdr3_nt: TGTGCCAGCAGCTGGGACAGAGAAGAGACCCAGTACTTC
cdr3_aa: CASSWDREETQYF

j_call: TRBJ2-7
d_call: TRBD2
cdr3_length: 17
clone_size: .
v_call: TRBV6-2/TRBV6-3
cdr3_nt: TGTGCCAGCAGTTACGATAGCGGGAGGGCCCCTCGGTACGAGCAGTACTTC
cdr3_aa: CASSYDSGRAPRYEQYF

j_call: TRBJ1-1
d_call: TRBD1
cdr3_length: 15
clone_size: .
v_call: TRBV7-2
cdr3_nt: TGTGCCAGCAGCGCACAGGGGCAACTGAGGGTGAAAGCTTTCTTT
cdr3_aa: CASSAQGQLRVKAFF

j_call: TRBJ2-7
d_call: TRBD2
cdr3_length: 14
clone_size: .
v_call: TRBV7-2
cdr3_nt: TGTGCCAGCACCTTCAGCGGGAGGTGGTACGAGCAGTACTTC
cdr3_aa: CASTFSGRWYEQYF

j_call: TRBJ2-1
d_call: TRBD2
cdr3_length: 18
clone_size: .
v_call: TRBV19
cdr3_nt: TGTGCCAGTAGTATACTCAATTTCGGACTAGCAGGGTTGAATGAGCAGTTCTTC
cdr3_aa: CASSILNFGLAGLNEQFF

j_call: TRBJ2-7
d_call: .
cdr3_length: 12
clone_size: .
v_call: TRBV11-3
cdr3_nt: TGTGCCAGCAGCCGAGCCAGGGACGAGCAGTACTTC
cdr3_aa: CASSRARDEQYF

j_call: TRBJ2-1
d_call: TRBD2
cdr3_length: 15
clone_size: few
v_call: TRBV11-2
cdr3_nt: TGTGCCAGCAGCTTACTCAGCGGGAGGCGTAATGAGCAGTTCTTC
cdr3_aa: CASSLLSGRRNEQFF

j_call: TRBJ1-3
d_call: .
cdr3_length: 15
clone_size: .
v_call: TRBV4-2
cdr3_nt: TGTGCCAGCAGCCAACCTACAGGGAACGGAAACACCATATATTTT
cdr3_aa: CASSQPTGNGNTIYF

j_call: TRBJ1-2
d_call: .
cdr3_length: 13
clone_size: .
v_call: TRBV7-2
cdr3_nt: TGTGCCAGCAGCTTAAACAGGGTTGGCGGCTACACCTTC
cdr3_aa: CASSLNRVGGYTF

j_call: TRBJ1-6
d_call: .
cdr3_length: 14
clone_size: few
v_call: TRBV11-2
cdr3_nt: TGTGCCAGCAGCTTAGACAGCGTTAATTCACCCCTCCACTTT
cdr3_aa: CASSLDSVNSPLHF

j_call: TRBJ2-7
d_call: .
cdr3_length: 17
clone_size: .
v_call: TRBV3-1/TRBV3-2
cdr3_nt: TGTGCCAGCAGCCAAGCTTTAGGGGCGAACAGGGCATACGAGCAGTACTTC
cdr3_aa: CASSQALGANRAYEQYF

j_call: TRBJ2-5
d_call: .
cdr3_length: 14
clone_size: .
v_call: TRBV7-9
cdr3_nt: TGTGCCAGCAGTACAGGGCGGGAGCAAGAGACCCAGTACTTC
cdr3_aa: CASSTGREQETQYF

j_call: TRBJ1-2
d_call: .
cdr3_length: 15
clone_size: .
v_call: TRBV4-2
cdr3_nt: TGTGCCAGCAGCCACGGACAGATCTCTAACTATGGCTACACCTTC
cdr3_aa: CASSHGQISNYGYTF

j_call: TRBJ1-1
d_call: .
cdr3_length: 15
clone_size: .
v_call: TRBV14
cdr3_nt: TGTGCCAGCAGCCGTTCGCGGATGGCCCTCACCGAAGCTTTCTTT
cdr3_aa: CASSRSRMALTEAFF

j_call: TRBJ2-7
d_call: .
cdr3_length: 14
clone_size: .
v_call: TRBV10-1
cdr3_nt: TGCGCCAGCAGTGAGGCTTCAGATCCCTACGAGCAGTACTTC
cdr3_aa: CASSEASDPYEQYF

j_call: TRBJ2-7
d_call: TRBD2
cdr3_length: 16
clone_size: .
v_call: TRBV4-2
cdr3_nt: TGTGCCAGCAGCCAAGAGTTGGGACTAGCGAACTACGAGCAGTACTTC
cdr3_aa: CASSQELGLANYEQYF

j_call: TRBJ1-5
d_call: .
cdr3_length: 15
clone_size: .
v_call: TRBV7-8
cdr3_nt: TGTGCCAGCAGCTTCACCCCAGGCAGCAATCAGCCCCAGCATTTT
cdr3_aa: CASSFTPGSNQPQHF

j_call: TRBJ2-1
d_call: TRBD2
cdr3_length: 15
clone_size: once
v_call: TRBV3-1/TRBV3-2
cdr3_nt: TGTGCCAGCAGCCAAGGAACTAGCGTGTACAATGAGCAGTTCTTC
cdr3_aa: CASSQGTSVYNEQFF

j_call: TRBJ2-5
d_call: TRBD2
cdr3_length: 15
clone_size: .
v_call: TRBV20-1
cdr3_nt: TGCAGTGCTAGTGGGACTAGCGGGAAGGTAGAGACCCAGTACTTC
cdr3_aa: CSASGTSGKVETQYF

j_call: TRBJ2-2
d_call: .
cdr3_length: 14
clone_size: .
v_call: TRBV5-8
cdr3_nt: TGTGCCAGCAAACGACAGGTTAGGGCCGGGGAGCTGTTTTTT
cdr3_aa: CASKRQVRAGELFF

j_call: TRBJ2-5
d_call: .
cdr3_length: 15
clone_size: .
v_call: TRBV11-2
cdr3_nt: TGTGCCAGCAGCGGCCGGGACAACACCCAGGAGACCCAGTACTTC
cdr3_aa: CASSGRDNTQETQYF

j_call: TRBJ2-3
d_call: TRBD2
cdr3_length: 16
clone_size: .
v_call: TRBV7-8
cdr3_nt: TGTGCCAGCAGCTTAGTTGCGGGGGGGGGCACAGATACGCAGTATTTT
cdr3_aa: CASSLVAGGGTDTQYF